These T cell receptor beta chains were read from a single sample in a study of blood T cell repertoires in COVID-19. Assay used: immunoSEQ multiplex PCR; TCRdb lists only in-frame clones, some missing. Of about 200,000 clones listed, around 81% are singletons. The sample was peripheral blood. These receptor sequences come from a woman aged 70-85 years with acute or convalescent COVID-19. CDR3s include the opening cysteine and the closing phenylalanine or tryptophan. A D gene is named only where the DNA matches it firmly. Not every row has a clone size; where given, it reads once, few, many or a size class.

j_call cdr3_length v_call d_call clone_size cdr3_nt cdr3_aa
TRBJ1-1 14 TRBV10-3 - - TGTGCCACCAATTCAGGGATCGTGAACACTGAAGCTTTCTTT CATNSGIVNTEAFF
TRBJ2-1 16 TRBV6-5 TRBD2 - TGTGCCAGCAGTTACCGGTGGGCGGGAGGCCTTGGTGAGCAGTTCTTC CASSYRWAGGLGEQFF
TRBJ2-2 17 TRBV7-2 TRBD2 - TGTGCCAGCAGCTCCCGTAAAGGGAGGGATAACACCGGGGAGCTGTTTTTT CASSSRKGRDNTGELFF
TRBJ1-5 14 TRBV7-9 - once TGTGCCAGCAGCTGGGGCCTCCGCGATCAGCCCCAGCATTTT CASSWGLRDQPQHF
TRBJ2-3 14 TRBV30 - - TGTGCCTGGAGTCTAGCGAGGCGCACAGATACGCAGTATTTT CAWSLARRTDTQYF
TRBJ1-2 14 TRBV7-9 - once TGTGCCAGCAGCACGACAGGAGTCAACTATGGCTACACCTTC CASSTTGVNYGYTF
TRBJ2-3 14 TRBV18 - - TGTGCCAGCTCACCACCGAGTACCTCAGATACGCAGTATTTT CASSPPSTSDTQYF
TRBJ2-3 16 TRBV13 - - TGTGCCAGCAGCTTAGGCCTAAGAACAGGTGCGGATACGCAGTATTTT CASSLGLRTGADTQYF
TRBJ2-1 16 TRBV15 TRBD2 - TGTGCCACCAGCAGAGCACGGCGGGAGCGGGGCAATGAGCAGTTCTTC CATSRARRERGNEQFF
TRBJ1-5 15 TRBV6-5 - - TGTGCCAGCAGTTATGACAGGTATAGCAATCAGCCCCAGCATTTT CASSYDRYSNQPQHF
TRBJ2-7 15 TRBV18 - - TGTGCCAGCTCAACCGGGACAAACCCTACCTACGAGCAGTACTTC CASSTGTNPTYEQYF
TRBJ1-5 15 TRBV19 - once TGTGCCAGTAGTATAGCACACCGTAGCAATCAGCCCCAGCATTTT CASSIAHRSNQPQHF
TRBJ1-5 14 TRBV7-8 TRBD1 - TGTGCCAGCAGCCCGGGACAGGGGTATCAGCCCCAGCATTTT CASSPGQGYQPQHF
TRBJ2-7 14 TRBV3-1/TRBV3-2 TRBD2 - TGTGCCAGCAGCATAGCGGGCCCTACCTACGAGCAGTACTTC CASSIAGPTYEQYF
TRBJ2-5 15 TRBV18 TRBD1 - TGTGCCAGCTCACAAGGACAGGGAGAACAAGAGACCCAGTACTTC CASSQGQGEQETQYF
TRBJ2-1 16 TRBV15 TRBD1 few TGTGCCACCAGCAGAGTGGGGACAGGGGCTGGGGGTGAGCAGTTCTTC CATSRVGTGAGGEQFF
TRBJ2-3 12 TRBV29-1 - - TGCAGCGGGAGGGGAGCTGGAGATACGCAGTATTTT CSGRGAGDTQYF
TRBJ2-7 14 TRBV5-1 - - TGCGCCAGCAGCGCCCGGGACACCTCCTACGAGCAGTACTTC CASSARDTSYEQYF
TRBJ2-7 16 TRBV2 TRBD1 once TGTGCCAGCAGTTACCTCGGGACAGTAAACTCCTACGAGCAGTACTTC CASSYLGTVNSYEQYF
TRBJ2-5 15 TRBV11-2 TRBD1 - TGTGCCAGCAGCCCCCGACAGGGGCAAGGAGAGACCCAGTACTTC CASSPRQGQGETQYF
TRBJ2-7 13 TRBV20-1 TRBD2 - TGCAGTGCTAGTTCGAGCGGGACTTACGAGCAGTACTTC CSASSSGTYEQYF
TRBJ2-1 12 TRBV4-2 - - TGTGCCAGCAGCCAAGGCATAGCGGAGCAGTTCTTC CASSQGIAEQFF
TRBJ2-7 12 TRBV5-1 - few TGCGCCAGCAGCACAGGGAACTACGAGCAGTACTTC CASSTGNYEQYF
TRBJ2-2 17 TRBV2 TRBD2 - TGTGCCAGCAGTGAAGAGAGGCTAGCGGATAACACCGGGGAGCTGTTTTTT CASSEERLADNTGELFF
TRBJ2-2 14 TRBV9 - - TGTGCCAGCAGCCCCTCCCCCGGGGCCGGGGAGCTGTTTTTT CASSPSPGAGELFF
TRBJ1-6 15 TRBV5-1 TRBD1 - TGCGCCAGCAGTTCGCTGACAGGGTCCGGATCACCCCTCCACTTT CASSSLTGSGSPLHF
TRBJ2-6 17 TRBV28 TRBD2 - TGTGCCAGCAGAGGGACTAGCGGGACCGGAGGGGCCAACGTCCTGACTTTC CASRGTSGTGGANVLTF